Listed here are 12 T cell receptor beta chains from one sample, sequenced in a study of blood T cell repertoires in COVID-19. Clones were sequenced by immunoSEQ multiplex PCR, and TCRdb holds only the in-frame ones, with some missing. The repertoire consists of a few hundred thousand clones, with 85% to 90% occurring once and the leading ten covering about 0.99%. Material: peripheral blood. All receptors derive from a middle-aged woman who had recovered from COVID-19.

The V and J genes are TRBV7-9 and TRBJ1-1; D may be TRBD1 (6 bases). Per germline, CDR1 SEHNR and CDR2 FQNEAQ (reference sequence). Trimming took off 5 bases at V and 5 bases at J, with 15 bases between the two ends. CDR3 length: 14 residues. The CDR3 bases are TGTGCCAGCAGCCCCCGACAGGTTGGGACTGAAGCTTTCTTT. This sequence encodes CASSPRQVGTEAFF. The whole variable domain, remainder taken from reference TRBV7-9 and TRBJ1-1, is DTGVSQNPRHKITKRGQNVTFRCDPISEHNRLYWYRQTLGQGPEFLTYFQNEAQLEKSRLLSDRFSAERPKGSFSTLEIQRTEQGDSAMYLCASSPRQVGTEAFFGQGTRLTVV.

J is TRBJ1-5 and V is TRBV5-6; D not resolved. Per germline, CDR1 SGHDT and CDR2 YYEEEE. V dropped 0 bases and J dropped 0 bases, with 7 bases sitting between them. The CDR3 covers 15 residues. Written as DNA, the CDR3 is TGTGCCAGCAGCTTGGCCGGAGATAGCAATCAGCCCCAGCATTTT. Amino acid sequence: CASSLAGDSNQPQHF.

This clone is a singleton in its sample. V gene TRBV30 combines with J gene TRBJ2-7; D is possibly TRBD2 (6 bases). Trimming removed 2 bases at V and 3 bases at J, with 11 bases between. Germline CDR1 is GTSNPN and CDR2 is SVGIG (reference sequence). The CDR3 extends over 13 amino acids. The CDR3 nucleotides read TGTGCCTGGAGTAGGGACTTCAGCTACGAGCAGTACTTC. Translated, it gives CAWSRDFSYEQYF.

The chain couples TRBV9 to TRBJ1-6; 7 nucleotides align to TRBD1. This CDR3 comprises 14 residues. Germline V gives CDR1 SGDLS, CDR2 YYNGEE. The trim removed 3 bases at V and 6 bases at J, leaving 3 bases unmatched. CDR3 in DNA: TGTGCCAGCAGCGCCCGACAGGGTAATTCACCCCTCCACTTT. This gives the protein CASSARQGNSPLHF.

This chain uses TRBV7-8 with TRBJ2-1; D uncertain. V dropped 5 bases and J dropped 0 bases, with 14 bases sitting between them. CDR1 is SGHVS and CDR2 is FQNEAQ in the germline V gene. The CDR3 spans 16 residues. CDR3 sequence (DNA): TGTGCCAGCAGCAAAGCTACCCCAAGCTCCTACAATGAGCAGTTCTTC. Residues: CASSKATPSSYNEQFF.

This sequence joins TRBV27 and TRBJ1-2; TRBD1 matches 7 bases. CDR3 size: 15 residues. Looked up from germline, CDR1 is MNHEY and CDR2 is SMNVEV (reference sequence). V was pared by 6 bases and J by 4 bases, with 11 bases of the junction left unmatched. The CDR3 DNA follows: TGTGCCAGCAGCCCAAGGGGGCATAGTTCCTATGGCTACACCTTC. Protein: CASSPRGHSSYGYTF.

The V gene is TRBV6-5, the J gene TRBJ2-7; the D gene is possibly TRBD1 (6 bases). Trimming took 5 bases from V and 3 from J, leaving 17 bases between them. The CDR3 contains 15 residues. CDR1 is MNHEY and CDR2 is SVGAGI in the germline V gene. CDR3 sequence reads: CASSPPRQVGYEQYF. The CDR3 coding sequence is TGTGCCAGCAGTCCCCCTCGACAGGTTGGCTACGAGCAGTACTTC.

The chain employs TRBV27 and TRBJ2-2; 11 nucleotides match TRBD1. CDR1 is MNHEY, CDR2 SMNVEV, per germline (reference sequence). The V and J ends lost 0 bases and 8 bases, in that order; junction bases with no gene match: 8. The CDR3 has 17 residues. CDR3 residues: CASSLSQDRGRRGELFF. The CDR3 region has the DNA TGTGCCAGCAGTTTATCACAGGACAGGGGGCGTCGTGGGGAGCTGTTTTTT.

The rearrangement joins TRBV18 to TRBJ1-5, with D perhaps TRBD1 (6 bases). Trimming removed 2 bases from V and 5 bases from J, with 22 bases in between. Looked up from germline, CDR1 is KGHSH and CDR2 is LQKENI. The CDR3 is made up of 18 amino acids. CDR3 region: CASSPAPPGQGFHQPQHF. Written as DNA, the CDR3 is TGTGCCAGCTCACCAGCCCCCCCGGGACAAGGGTTCCATCAGCCCCAGCATTTT.

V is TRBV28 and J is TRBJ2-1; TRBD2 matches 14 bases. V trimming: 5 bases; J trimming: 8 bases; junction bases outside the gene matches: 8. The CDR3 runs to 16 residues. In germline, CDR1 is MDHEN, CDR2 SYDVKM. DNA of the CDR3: TGTGCCAGCAGTGCACCGGGACTAGCGGGAGTCCATGAGCAGTTCTTC. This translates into CASSAPGLAGVHEQFF.

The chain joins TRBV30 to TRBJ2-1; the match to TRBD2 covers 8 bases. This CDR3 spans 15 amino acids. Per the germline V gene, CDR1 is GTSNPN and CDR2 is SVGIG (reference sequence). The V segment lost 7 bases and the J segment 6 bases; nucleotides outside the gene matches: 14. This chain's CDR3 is CASLNRAGGSNEQFF. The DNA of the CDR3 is TGTGCCTCCCTAAACCGGGCGGGAGGAAGCAATGAGCAGTTCTTC.

This CDR3 is CASSPGVQDTQYF. The DNA for the CDR3 is TGTGCCAGCAGCCCCGGGGTACAGGATACGCAGTATTTT. The V call is TRBV11-2, the J call TRBJ2-3; D possibly corresponds to TRBD2 (5 bases). The CDR3 runs 13 residues. Trimming shortened V by 5 bases and J by 6 bases, and 12 bases separated the two germline ends. Germline CDR1 is SGHAT and CDR2 is FQNNGV.